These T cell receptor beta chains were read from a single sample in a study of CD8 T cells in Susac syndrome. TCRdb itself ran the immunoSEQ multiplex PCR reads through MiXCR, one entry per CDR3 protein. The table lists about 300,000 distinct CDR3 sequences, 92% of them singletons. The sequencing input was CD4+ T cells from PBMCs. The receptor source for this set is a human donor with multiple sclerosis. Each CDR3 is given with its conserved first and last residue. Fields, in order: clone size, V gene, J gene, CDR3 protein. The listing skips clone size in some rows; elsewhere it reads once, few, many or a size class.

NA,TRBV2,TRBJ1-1,CASILGRPNTEAFF
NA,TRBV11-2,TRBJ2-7,CASSLDLETGGAQYF
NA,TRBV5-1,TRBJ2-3,CASSWYTDTQYF
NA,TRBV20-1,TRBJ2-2,CSAGGLGSGTTGELFF
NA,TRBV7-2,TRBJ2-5,CASSLRLSETQYF
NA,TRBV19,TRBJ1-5,CASRGGQTGGFQPQHF
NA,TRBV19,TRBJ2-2,CASSIGQVNTGELFF
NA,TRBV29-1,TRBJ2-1,CSVGTVRVNEQFF
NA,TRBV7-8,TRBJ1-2,CASSTRTGGFRGYTF
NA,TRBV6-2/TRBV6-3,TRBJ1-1,CASIASGNTEAFF
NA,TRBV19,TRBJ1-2,CASSRVNQGAYGYTF
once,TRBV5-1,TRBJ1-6,CASSLVEWEGPLHF
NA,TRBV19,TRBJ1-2,CASSPLRVGGYTF
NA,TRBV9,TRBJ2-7,CASSEQGAGGEQYF
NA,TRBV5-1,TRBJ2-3,CASSLGPAGVKDTQYF
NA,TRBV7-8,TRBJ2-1,CASTLRGAGGNEQFF
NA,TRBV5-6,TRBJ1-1,CASSWGGQGNTEAFF
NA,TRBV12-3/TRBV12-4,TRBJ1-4,CASTLGQARKKLFF
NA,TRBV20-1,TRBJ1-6,CSARDGQGTNNSPLHF
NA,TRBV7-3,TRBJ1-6,CASSLQGTGRNSPLHF
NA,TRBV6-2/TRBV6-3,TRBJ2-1,CASSYSVFLDDNEQFF
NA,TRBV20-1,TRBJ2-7,CSASSVGLAYEQYF
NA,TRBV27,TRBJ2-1,CASSPHTARRGNEQFF
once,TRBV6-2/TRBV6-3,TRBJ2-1,CASSAQGVRNEQFF
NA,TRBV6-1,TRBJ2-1,CASSRKGYGWGSYNEQFF
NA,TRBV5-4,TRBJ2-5,CASGRGGETQYF
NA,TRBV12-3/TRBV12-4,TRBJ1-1,CASRTSGGGHTEAFF
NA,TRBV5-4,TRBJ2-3,CASSSKALSDTQYF
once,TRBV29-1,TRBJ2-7,CSVHIRGRGVEQYF
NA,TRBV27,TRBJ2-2,CASSLRQGLPNTGELFF
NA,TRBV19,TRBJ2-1,CASTAGLAGSSYNEQFF
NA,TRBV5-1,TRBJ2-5,CASRVSAGGSRSGTQYF
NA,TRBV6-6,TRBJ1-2,CASGGTRYGYTF
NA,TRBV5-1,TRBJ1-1,CASSSGRPNTEAFF
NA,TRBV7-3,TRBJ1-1,CASSSGVVNTEAFF
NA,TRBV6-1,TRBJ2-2,CASTKKAGGSTGELFF
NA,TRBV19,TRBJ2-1,CASSIDLGGSNNEQFF
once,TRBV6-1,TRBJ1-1,CASSADRTTEAFF
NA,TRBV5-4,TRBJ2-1,CASSLEGSPYNEQFF
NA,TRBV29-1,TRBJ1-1,CSVQPGPDGTEAFF
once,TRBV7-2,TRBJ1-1,CASSLGQIDTEAFF
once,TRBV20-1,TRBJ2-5,CSAREAWWGSGWQETQYF
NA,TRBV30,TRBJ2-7,CAWRVVPYEQYF
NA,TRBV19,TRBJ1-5,CASSMVGGNQPQHF
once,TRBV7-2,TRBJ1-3,CASSLEQLSSGNTIYF
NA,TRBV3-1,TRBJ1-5,CASSQGPGSHQPQHF
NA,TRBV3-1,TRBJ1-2,CASSQGGGNYGYTF
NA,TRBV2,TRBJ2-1,CASSGQARYNEQFF
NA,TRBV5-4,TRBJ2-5,CASSLTRASGSQIEGTQYF
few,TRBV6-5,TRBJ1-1,CASTEINTEAFF
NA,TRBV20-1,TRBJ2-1,CSARDLVSSSYNEQFF
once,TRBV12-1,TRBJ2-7,CASSYLTGGEDEQYF
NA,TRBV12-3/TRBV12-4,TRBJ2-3,CASRLGTSVADTQYF
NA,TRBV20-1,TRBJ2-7,CSALRPGWYEQYF
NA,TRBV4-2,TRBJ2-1,CASSRSTSALREEQFF
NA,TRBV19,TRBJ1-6,CASSIAAVTSPLHF
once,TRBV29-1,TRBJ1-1,CSASTGNTEAFF
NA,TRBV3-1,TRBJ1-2,CASSQDWGRGHYGYTF
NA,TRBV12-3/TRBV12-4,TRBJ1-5,CASSLTTGRQPQHF